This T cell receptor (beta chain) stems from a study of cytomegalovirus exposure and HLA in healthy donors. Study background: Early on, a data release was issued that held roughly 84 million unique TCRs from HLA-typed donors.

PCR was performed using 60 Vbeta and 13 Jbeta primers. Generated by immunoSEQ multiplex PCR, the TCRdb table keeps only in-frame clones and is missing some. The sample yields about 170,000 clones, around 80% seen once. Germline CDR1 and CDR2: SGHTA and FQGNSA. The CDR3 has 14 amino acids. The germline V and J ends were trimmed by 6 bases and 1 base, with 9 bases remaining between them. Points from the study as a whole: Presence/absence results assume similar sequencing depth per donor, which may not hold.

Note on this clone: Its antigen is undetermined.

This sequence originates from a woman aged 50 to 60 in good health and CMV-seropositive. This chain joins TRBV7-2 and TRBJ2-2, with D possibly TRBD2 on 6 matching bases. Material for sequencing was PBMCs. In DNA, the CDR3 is TGTGCCAGCAGGACTAGGGGGAACACCGGGGAGCTGTTTTTT. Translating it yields CASRTRGNTGELFF. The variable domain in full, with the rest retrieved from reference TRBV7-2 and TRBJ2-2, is GAGVSQSPSNKVTEKGKDVELRCDPISGHTALYWYRQSLGQGLEFLIYFQGNSAPDKSGLPSDRFSAERTGGSVSTLTIQRTQQEDSAVYLCASRTRGNTGELFFGEGSRLTVL.